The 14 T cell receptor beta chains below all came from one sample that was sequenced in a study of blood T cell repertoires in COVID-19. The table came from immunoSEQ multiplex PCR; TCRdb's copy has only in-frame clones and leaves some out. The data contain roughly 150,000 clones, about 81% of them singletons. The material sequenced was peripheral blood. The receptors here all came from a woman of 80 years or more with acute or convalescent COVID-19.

The CDR3 loop is CASSSHSGGVSGSFSYEQYF. DNA for the CDR3: TGCGCCAGCAGCTCCCATTCAGGGGGCGTTAGCGGGAGTTTCTCCTACGAGCAGTACTTC. J is TRBJ2-7 and V is TRBV5-1, with D maybe TRBD2 (9 bases). V was shortened by 3 bases and J by 0 bases, with 28 bases between the two germline ends. Germline values: CDR1 SGHRS, CDR2 YFSETQ. This CDR3 contains 20 residues.

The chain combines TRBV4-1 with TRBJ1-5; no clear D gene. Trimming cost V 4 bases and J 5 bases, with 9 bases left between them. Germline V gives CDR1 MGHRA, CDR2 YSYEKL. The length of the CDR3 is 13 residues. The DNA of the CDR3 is TGCGCCAGCAGCCGGGCCCCGGATCAGCCCCAGCATTTT. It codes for CASSRAPDQPQHF.

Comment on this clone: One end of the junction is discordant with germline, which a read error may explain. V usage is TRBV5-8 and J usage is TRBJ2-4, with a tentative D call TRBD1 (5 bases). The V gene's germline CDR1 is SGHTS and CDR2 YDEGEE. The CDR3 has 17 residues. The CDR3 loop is CARSLEGRVRAKNIQYF. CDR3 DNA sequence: TGTGCCAGGAGCTTGGAAGGCAGGGTACGGGCCAAAAACATTCAGTACTTC.

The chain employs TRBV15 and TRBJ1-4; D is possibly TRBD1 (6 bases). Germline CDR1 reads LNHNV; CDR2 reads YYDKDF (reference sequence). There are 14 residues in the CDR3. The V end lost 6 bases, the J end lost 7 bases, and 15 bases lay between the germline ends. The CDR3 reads CATRRGGPGEKLFF. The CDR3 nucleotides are TGTGCCACCAGAAGGGGGGGGCCTGGTGAAAAACTGTTTTTT.

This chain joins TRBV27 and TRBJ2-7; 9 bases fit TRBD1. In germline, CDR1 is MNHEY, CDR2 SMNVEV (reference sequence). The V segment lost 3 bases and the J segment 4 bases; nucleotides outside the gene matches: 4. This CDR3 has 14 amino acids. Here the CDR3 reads CASSLGQGPYEQYF. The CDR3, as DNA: TGTGCCAGCAGTTTGGGACAGGGACCTTACGAGCAGTACTTC.

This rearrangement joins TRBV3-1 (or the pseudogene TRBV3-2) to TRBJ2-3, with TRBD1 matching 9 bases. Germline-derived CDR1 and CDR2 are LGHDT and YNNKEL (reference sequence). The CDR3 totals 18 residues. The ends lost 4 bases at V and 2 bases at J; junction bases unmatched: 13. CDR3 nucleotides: TGTGCCAGCAGCCCCGGACAGGGGATATGGGGGGCCACAGATACGCAGTATTTT. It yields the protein CASSPGQGIWGATDTQYF.

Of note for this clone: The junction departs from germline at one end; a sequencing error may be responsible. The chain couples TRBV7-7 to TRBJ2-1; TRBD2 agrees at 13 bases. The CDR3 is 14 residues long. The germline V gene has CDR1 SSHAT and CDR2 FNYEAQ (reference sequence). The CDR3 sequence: CASSPLGTSGKQFF. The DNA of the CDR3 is TGTGCTAGCAGCCCCTTGGGGACTAGCGGGAAACAGTTCTTC.

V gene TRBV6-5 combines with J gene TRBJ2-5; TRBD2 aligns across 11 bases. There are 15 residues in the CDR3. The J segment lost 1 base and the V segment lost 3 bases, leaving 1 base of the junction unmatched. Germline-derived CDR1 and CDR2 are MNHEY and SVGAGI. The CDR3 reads CASSYSGGAQETQYF. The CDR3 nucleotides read TGTGCCAGCAGTTATAGCGGGGGGGCCCAAGAGACCCAGTACTTC.

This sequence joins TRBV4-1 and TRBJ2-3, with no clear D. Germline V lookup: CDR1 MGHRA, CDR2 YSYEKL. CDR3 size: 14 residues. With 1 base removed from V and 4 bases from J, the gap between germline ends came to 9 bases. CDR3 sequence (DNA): TGCGCCAGCAGCCAAGTGCGCAATTCAGATACGCAGTATTTT. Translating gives CASSQVRNSDTQYF.

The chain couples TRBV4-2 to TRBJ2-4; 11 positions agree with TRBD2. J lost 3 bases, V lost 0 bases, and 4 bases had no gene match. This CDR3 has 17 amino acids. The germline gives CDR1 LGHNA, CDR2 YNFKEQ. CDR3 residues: CASSQDGTSGVKNIQYF. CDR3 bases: TGTGCCAGCAGCCAAGATGGGACTAGCGGTGTCAAAAACATTCAGTACTTC.

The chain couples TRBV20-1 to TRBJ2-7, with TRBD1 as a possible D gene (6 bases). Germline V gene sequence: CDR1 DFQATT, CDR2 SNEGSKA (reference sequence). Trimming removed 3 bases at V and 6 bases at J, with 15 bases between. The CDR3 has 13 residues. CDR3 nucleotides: TGCAGTGCTAGTATCAGGGGCACGGTCGAGCAGTACTTC. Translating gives CSASIRGTVEQYF.

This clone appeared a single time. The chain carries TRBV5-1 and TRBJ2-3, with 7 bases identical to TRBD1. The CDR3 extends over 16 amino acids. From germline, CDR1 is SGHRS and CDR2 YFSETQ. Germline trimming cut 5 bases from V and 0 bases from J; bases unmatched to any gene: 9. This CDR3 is CASRRTGTASTDTQYF. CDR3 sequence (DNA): TGCGCCAGCAGGCGGACCGGGACAGCTAGCACAGATACGCAGTATTTT.

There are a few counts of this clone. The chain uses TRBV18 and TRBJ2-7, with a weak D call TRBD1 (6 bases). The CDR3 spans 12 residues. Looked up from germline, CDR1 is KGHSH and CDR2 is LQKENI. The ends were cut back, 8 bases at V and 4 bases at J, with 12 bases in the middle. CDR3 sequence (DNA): TGTGCCAGCAGGTCAGGGGCTTACGAGCAGTACTTC. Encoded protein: CASRSGAYEQYF.

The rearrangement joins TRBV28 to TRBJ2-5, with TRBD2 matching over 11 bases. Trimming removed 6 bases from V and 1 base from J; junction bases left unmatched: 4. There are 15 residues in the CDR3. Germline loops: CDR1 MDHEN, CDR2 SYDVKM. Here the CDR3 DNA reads TGTGCCAGCAGCCTAGCGGGAGGATTCCAAGAGACCCAGTACTTC. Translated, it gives CASSLAGGFQETQYF.